The rows below give T cell receptor beta chains drawn from one sample of a study of cytomegalovirus exposure and HLA in healthy donors. Libraries were prepared by immunoSEQ multiplex PCR; TCRdb keeps only in-frame clonotypes and omits some of them. The sample has 210,000 or so clones, about 77% seen once. Sequenced material: PBMCs. The receptors originated from a boy aged 5 to 17 in good health and CMV-seronegative. CDR3s include the opening cysteine and the closing phenylalanine or tryptophan. D genes are given only for firm matches. Clone size, where shown, is once, few, many, or a class for clones that have expanded.

J: TRBJ2-1; D: TRBD2; size: NA; V: TRBV15; DNA: TGTGCCACCAGCAGGGGACTAGGCTCCTACAATGAGCAGTTCTTC; CDR3: CATSRGLGSYNEQFF
J: TRBJ2-2; D: TRBD1; size: NA; V: TRBV19; DNA: TGTGCCAGCGGACAGGGGGCGAGGAACACCGGGGAGCTGTTTTTT; CDR3: CASGQGARNTGELFF
J: TRBJ2-7; D: TRBD2; size: NA; V: TRBV10-3; DNA: TGTGCCATCAGTGACCCACTGCGGTCGGGAGGAGGCTACGAGCAGTACTTC; CDR3: CAISDPLRSGGGYEQYF
J: TRBJ2-3; D: NA; size: NA; V: TRBV15; DNA: TGTGCCACCAGCAGGATGCGGGATACGCAGTATTTT; CDR3: CATSRMRDTQYF
J: TRBJ1-4; D: NA; size: few; V: TRBV5-1; DNA: TGCGCCAGCAGCTTGGGCAGGGATGAAAAACTGTTTTTT; CDR3: CASSLGRDEKLFF
J: TRBJ1-1; D: NA; size: NA; V: TRBV5-1; DNA: TGCGCCAGCAGCAGCCCCCAGGTCACTGAAGCTTTCTTT; CDR3: CASSSPQVTEAFF
J: TRBJ2-1; D: TRBD2; size: NA; V: TRBV4-2; DNA: TGTGCCAGCAGCCAAGGGATAACTAGCGGCCCAATAAACAATGAGCAGTTCTTC; CDR3: CASSQGITSGPINNEQFF
J: TRBJ2-2; D: TRBD2; size: NA; V: TRBV2; DNA: TGTGCCAGCGGCTTGGCTAGCGGGGATGTCGGGGAGCTGTTTTTT; CDR3: CASGLASGDVGELFF
J: TRBJ1-5; D: TRBD1; size: NA; V: TRBV5-6; DNA: TGTGCCAGCAGCGGCCGGACAGGGGTTAGCAATCAGCCCCAGCATTTT; CDR3: CASSGRTGVSNQPQHF
J: TRBJ1-1; D: TRBD1; size: NA; V: TRBV2; DNA: TGTGCCAGCAGTCCCGGGACAGGGGGCATCACTGAAGCTTTCTTT; CDR3: CASSPGTGGITEAFF
J: TRBJ2-2; D: NA; size: NA; V: TRBV6-4; DNA: TGTGCCAGCAGCGCGGCCCCTGGGACCGGGGAGCTGTTTTTT; CDR3: CASSAAPGTGELFF
J: TRBJ2-1; D: TRBD2; size: NA; V: TRBV18; DNA: TGTGCCAGCTCACCGTCGGGGGGTTACAATGAGCAGTTCTTC; CDR3: CASSPSGGYNEQFF
J: TRBJ2-7; D: NA; size: NA; V: TRBV11-2; DNA: TGTGCCAGCAGCTTAGGCGGGGAGAGCTCCTACGAGCAGTACTTC; CDR3: CASSLGGESSYEQYF
J: TRBJ1-1; D: TRBD1; size: NA; V: TRBV11-3; DNA: TGTGCCAGCAGCTCCCGGACAGGGGCTCACACTGAAGCTTTCTTT; CDR3: CASSSRTGAHTEAFF
J: TRBJ2-3; D: NA; size: NA; V: TRBV5-6; DNA: TGTGCCAGCAGCTTGATGGTCCAGGGAAGCACAGATACGCAGTATTTT; CDR3: CASSLMVQGSTDTQYF
J: TRBJ2-5; D: TRBD1; size: NA; V: TRBV5-5; DNA: TGTGCCAGCACCGTCAGGACCGGGACAGGGGTAAAAGAGACCCAGTACTTC; CDR3: CASTVRTGTGVKETQYF
J: TRBJ2-7; D: NA; size: NA; V: TRBV25-1; DNA: TGTGCCAGCAGTGACGGGAGTACCTACGAGCAGTACTTC; CDR3: CASSDGSTYEQYF
J: TRBJ2-1; D: NA; size: NA; V: TRBV6-1; DNA: TGTGCCAGCAGTGAAGGGTGGGGAGCTTATACTAATGAGCAGTTCTTC; CDR3: CASSEGWGAYTNEQFF
J: TRBJ2-7; D: TRBD1; size: NA; V: TRBV15; DNA: TGTGCCACCAGCAGAGAGACGACAGGGGGCGACGAGCAGTACTTC; CDR3: CATSRETTGGDEQYF
J: TRBJ1-1; D: NA; size: few; V: TRBV25-1; DNA: TGTGCCACCTTAAAACCTGGGGGGGGTTCTGAAGCTTTCTTT; CDR3: CATLKPGGGSEAFF
J: TRBJ1-1; D: NA; size: NA; V: TRBV2; DNA: TGTGCCAGCAGTGAACTCCAGGGCTATGAAGCTTTCTTT; CDR3: CASSELQGYEAFF
J: TRBJ2-5; D: TRBD2; size: NA; V: TRBV4-1; DNA: TGCGCCAGCAGCCCCCAAGACGGTGGGGGGAGGGGAGAGACCCAGTACTTC; CDR3: CASSPQDGGGRGETQYF
J: TRBJ2-3; D: TRBD1; size: once; V: TRBV5-1; DNA: TGCGCCAGCAGCTCCGGACAGGGACACGCCACAGATACGCAGTATTTT; CDR3: CASSSGQGHATDTQYF
J: TRBJ1-2; D: NA; size: NA; V: TRBV18; DNA: TGTGCCAGCTCACTTCCAGGGTATGAAGGCTACACCTTC; CDR3: CASSLPGYEGYTF
J: TRBJ1-2; D: TRBD1; size: NA; V: TRBV5-6; DNA: TGTGCCAGCAGCCAGGGAACAGGGGAATGGGCCTATGGCTACACCTTC; CDR3: CASSQGTGEWAYGYTF
J: TRBJ2-7; D: NA; size: few; V: TRBV12-1; DNA: TGTGCCAGCAGCTTTATGGGGAGGTTCAGCTCCTACGAGCAGTACTTC; CDR3: CASSFMGRFSSYEQYF
J: TRBJ2-1; D: TRBD2; size: once; V: TRBV11-2; DNA: TGTGCCAGCAGCGCCGTAGGGATACGGGGGGATGAGCAGTTCTTC; CDR3: CASSAVGIRGDEQFF